The entry below gives a single T cell receptor beta chain sequence along with its context. V gave up 2 bases and J gave up 5 bases, with 21 bases separating them. The germline gives CDR1 LNHNV, CDR2 YYDKDF (reference sequence). There are 17 residues in the CDR3. Here immunoSEQ multiplex PCR was the method, and the copy in TCRdb shows in-frame clones only, minus some. The sample includes around 30,000 clones, around 80% of them seen just once. These data are taken from a study of PD-L1 blockade in urothelial cancer. The rearrangement uses TRBV15 and TRBJ2-5; D might be TRBD2 (7 bases). Source: PBMCs, taken around atezolizumab (anti-PD-L1) treatment. The sequence came from a man between 60 and 75 years old with urothelial cancer. The CDR3 region is CATSRSAGVGGPETQYF. For the CDR3, the DNA is TGTGCCACCAGCAGATCGGCCGGGGTGGGGGGGCCGGAGACCCAGTACTTC.